These T cell receptor beta chains were read from a single sample in a study of shared clonotypes between healthy human individuals. Sequenced by immunoSEQ multiplex PCR; TCRdb stores in-frame clones only, minus some. This sample yields approximately 1,500,000 clones, of which roughly 95% are seen a single time; roughly 1.2% belongs to the top ten. Sequenced: naive CD4+ T cells sorted from blood. These TCRs come from a man aged 30-40 years in good health. Both conserved end residues are part of each CDR3. The order of the fields is J gene, V gene, CDR3 protein.

TRBJ2-3,TRBV7-8,CASSFKRELRDTQYF
TRBJ1-1,TRBV6-6,CASSYSAGRNTEAFF
TRBJ2-7,TRBV5-1,CASSFGPGLESYEQYF
TRBJ2-1,TRBV11-3,CASSFGLARYNEQFF
TRBJ2-7,TRBV6-1,CASRLAGDRSYEQYF
TRBJ1-4,TRBV15,CATSRGTGRTNEKLFF
TRBJ2-3,TRBV5-5,CASSLGWKTSTDTQYF
TRBJ1-5,TRBV18,CASSPAGGNQPQHF
TRBJ2-5,TRBV11-3,CASSLDLIGTGTETQYF
TRBJ2-2,TRBV5-4,CASSGRDGNTGELFF
TRBJ2-5,TRBV7-7,CASSQDRSETQYF
TRBJ2-1,TRBV10-3,CAIKEGYNEQFF
TRBJ2-7,TRBV6-5,CASSNPGQNYEQYF
TRBJ2-1,TRBV11-2,CASSPLTGGYNEQFF
TRBJ2-7,TRBV4-3,CASSQEARGASYEQYF
TRBJ2-2,TRBV5-4,CASSFPRGATGELFF
TRBJ1-4,TRBV19,CASSFLGQGSNEKLFF
TRBJ1-4,TRBV28,CASSLGQFNEKLFF
TRBJ2-7,TRBV6-5,CASNDLGRNYEQYF
TRBJ2-5,TRBV11-3,CASSTRRQVYQETQYF
TRBJ1-4,TRBV2,CASNTGRRANEKLFF
TRBJ2-2,TRBV5-6,CASSWNRVTGELFF
TRBJ2-6,TRBV15,CATSRDYGNGGANVLTF
TRBJ2-1,TRBV5-1,CASSSLTSGRNEQFF
TRBJ2-1,TRBV5-4,CASSSSGRALSEQFF
TRBJ2-7,TRBV5-3,CARSLDKFDSYEQYF
TRBJ2-1,TRBV5-1,CASSSGLADYNEQFF
TRBJ2-2,TRBV29-1,CSAAGGANTGELFF
TRBJ2-3,TRBV5-4,CASSSRRQGGTDTQYF
TRBJ1-1,TRBV6-1,CASRQGADTEAFF
TRBJ2-3,TRBV19,CASSTGTASDTQYF
TRBJ1-2,TRBV4-2,CASSQGDTGGNGYTF
TRBJ2-1,TRBV7-3,CASSLAGDSSYNEQFF
TRBJ1-1,TRBV2,CASRGPIEAFF
TRBJ2-7,TRBV28,CASSHPIEQYF
TRBJ2-5,TRBV6-6,CASSIGGGGETQYF
TRBJ2-7,TRBV4-2,CASSPQGSYEQYF
TRBJ2-1,TRBV2,CASSETRRGSGSYNEQFF
TRBJ1-4,TRBV5-8,CASSLRQGEGATNEKLFF
TRBJ2-1,TRBV4-3,CASSQEWNEQFF
TRBJ2-1,TRBV27,CASSLSGRGSYNEQFF
TRBJ1-6,TRBV5-6,CASSLPDRNNSPLHF
TRBJ2-2,TRBV28,CASGGQGATGELFF
TRBJ2-7,TRBV14,CASRRSLGDGYEQYF